This record looks at one T cell receptor beta chain sequence and its context. Its target antigen remains unknown. Per-base qualities were not stored, and no clone one base away is much larger. The CDR3 contains 11 residues, cysteine and phenylalanine counted. CDR3 DNA only is kept here, 33 bases in frame from base 1. The junction carries 10 bases between V and J, which are trimmed by 5 bases and 6 bases respectively. According to the germline V gene (reference sequence), CDR1 reads DFQATT and CDR2 reads SNEGSKA. The method was 5' RACE. Instrument on record: NextSeq 500. The TCR library protocol attached unique molecular identifiers to individual cDNA molecules to correct for sequencing error and PCR bias. Both TCR alpha and beta chains were sequenced, and tight co-correlation was observed between alpha and beta sequence abundances in each sample. The source study handled its data this way. Decombinator V4 was used to perform V gene, J gene and CDR3 annotation of TCR sequences. Expanded TCRs were defined as changing significantly between any two time points under a Poisson model with p below 0.0001. Abundances of TCRs were expressed as counts per million after normalisation to the total number of TCRs sequenced in each sample. TRAV1-2 paired with TRAJ12, TRAJ20 or TRAJ33 defined MAIT TCRs, while TRAV10 paired with TRAJ18 defined iNKT TCRs. VDJdb, accessed on 1 November 2021, was searched for TCRs annotated for CMV, EBV and SARS-CoV-2, and TCRs annotated for more than one antigen were excluded. TCRdb handled the public reads itself, with Q25 trimming in fastp and clone calling in MiXCR, and kept productive beta chains. Each record represents a unique CDR3 protein, reported with the most common genes and DNA among its rows. TCRdb, rather than the study authors, made the V and J calls. The sample includes 75,000 or so distinct CDR3 sequences, with 11% to 15% observed a single time. The biggest ten clones account for about a tenth of the sample.

This specimen belongs to a study of early T cells in non-severe SARS-CoV-2 infection (dated by TCRdb to the early 2020s). As for the study more broadly: Bulk RNA from unsorted whole blood was used for TCR sequencing, so alpha and beta chains could not be paired.

Overall study outcomes, separate from this receptor: Matching against VDJdb was skewed toward anti-spike CD8 responses, likely underestimated virus-specific expansions, and missed private and CD4 specificities.

A case-control design nested within a healthcare worker cohort in London, UK, was used, with weekly nasopharyngeal swab PCR tests and blood sampling performed. Healthcare workers were recruited between 23 and 31 March 2020, during the week of the UK lockdown, and were followed weekly for up to about 15 weeks. This sequence was found in an adult who was a healthcare worker with PCR-confirmed SARS-CoV-2 infection or an uninfected control (not recorded which). Sequencing was carried out using whole blood. Rearrangement joined TRBV20-1 to TRBJ1-1; the D gene is unclear. The bases are TGCAGTGCTGTGCGGGGAGCTGAAGCTTTCTTT. It translates as CSAVRGAEAFF.